This entry describes one TCR beta chain. Its antigen is not yet known. These data are taken from a study of cytomegalovirus exposure and HLA in healthy donors (TCRdb year 2017). Broadly, across the study: An earlier analysis of under 600 of the donors reported approximately 300 Gb of sequence data and about 100 million unique TCR beta sequences from 150 million to 200 million T cells. About five DR-DQ haplotypes were treated as single units for association and clustering because of strong linkage in the cohort. Along with the roughly 700-subject first cohort, a separate validation cohort of more than 90 different subjects was used. The number of typed donors differed by locus: 629-630 for A, B, C, DRB1 and DQB1; some 500 for DQA1; roughly 600 for DPA1; and some 430 for DPB1. Every repertoire in the discovery cohort had been generated on one and the same sequencing platform. Using immunosequencing, the study profiled T cell repertoires from fewer than 850 subjects and related those repertoires to cytomegalovirus serostatus. Among the roughly 400 genotyped donors, around 81% belonged to the genetic ancestry cluster associated with self-reported Caucasian donors. An earlier analysis of approximately 500 of the donors applied high-throughput TCR beta sequencing to assess whether each TCR beta V gene segment acted as functional or pseudogenic. Genome-wide SNP genotypes for about 55% of the roughly 670 donors were used in a later genetic analysis, which treated that subset as a discovery cohort. Alongside the repertoire data, information on donor age, sex, ethnicity and CMV serostatus was compiled. Both class I and class II loci were covered by HLA typing, at four-digit resolution. Among about 360 genotyped donors of the cohort, an average of 235,054 unique TCR beta nucleotide sequences were sequenced per donor, about a sixth of them non-productive. Roughly 300 gigabases of sequencing data and about 92 million unique TCR sequences made up an early release that covered approximately 700 HLA-typed donors. In the later analysis, no new phenotypic data were used to find candidate immune exposures; instead, reliance was placed on TCR beta sequences and their occurrence across donors. The study aimed to test whether cataloging public T cell receptors could reveal signatures of past pathogen exposure. To predict cytomegalovirus infection status, the study combined high-throughput TCR immunosequencing, statistical association of individual TCRs with disease status, and machine learning. In a later analysis, previously published TCR beta repertoires from 666 donors were re-analyzed and high-resolution HLA genotyping was added so that TCR occurrence patterns could be studied. General study outcomes and caveats: The sequencing pipeline was judged likely to have produced a cluster of highly shared sequence variants as a technical artifact. Most TCR sequences were observed very rarely across donors, whereas some public TCRs were present in many individuals. Broadly in line with IMGT annotations, most TCR beta V segments showed up in productive rearrangements about 87% or about 30% of the time in an earlier analysis of around 600 of the donors. Correlated functional status among segregating V segments might be attributable to linkage disequilibrium, but an unknown experimental factor could not be ruled out. In this cohort, only TCR beta chains were sequenced, and detectable features were limited by the absence of alpha or paired-chain data. For the cohort, immune exposure information was limited to CMV serostatus. Some IMGT-functional V segments, including TRBV6-2 and TRBV6-3, could not be told apart with the 87-base-pair reads, so those segments were excluded. In a later analysis, most CMV-associated TCR beta chains were found to appear HLA-restricted, with HLA associations seemingly driven largely by CMV exposure. When HLA alleles, especially DR and DQ, strongly co-occurred, attributing TCR associations to individual alleles was difficult. The classifier was reported to diagnose cytomegalovirus status with high specificity and sensitivity in both the original cohort and the validation cohort. About 17 rarely observed V segments, including chromosome 9 orphons, were excluded from the earlier analysis of approximately 500 of the donors because counts were too low. According to a later genetic analysis, donors in an Asian-associated ancestry cluster had fewer N-insertions in productive TCRs than the approximately 670-donor mean. In a later genetic analysis, a missense DCLRE1C variant was associated with V-gene and J-gene trimming of TCR beta chains, and the association was replicated in an independent cohort. Because HLA typing was missing for some donors at each locus, association tests included only the typed subset. It was suggested by the authors that the approach could potentially be generalized to other disease states and immunological phenotypes. A further reported finding was that TCR beta sequences accurately predicted the HLA-A and HLA-B alleles for most subjects in the first cohort. The study gave a list of about 160 TCR beta chains associated with cytomegalovirus. Roughly uniform sequencing depth across donors was assumed in presence/absence analyses, although this assumption may not hold. Several of the top co-occurrence clusters appeared to be linked to parvovirus B19, influenza, CMV and Epstein-Barr virus, according to a later analysis. Specific HLA alleles were associated with 15,000 to 20,000 TCR beta sequences at a false discovery rate of 0.05 in a later analysis. In a later analysis, TCR association rates were found to vary across HLA loci, with the most associated TCRs seen for DRB1 alleles and the fewest for HLA-C alleles. In a later analysis, HLA-associated TCR beta chains were found to be more clonally expanded and to have lower generation probabilities than equally common non-associated chains. Three of the identified cytomegalovirus-associated TCR beta chains were confirmed in vitro to be specific for cytomegalovirus antigens.

The library relied on the immunoSEQ multiplex PCR assay. For the multiplex PCR, a mixture combining 60 forward primers for TCR Vbeta segments and 13 reverse primers for TCR Jbeta segments was used. Amplification of the CDR3 region of rearranged TCR beta genes was performed with a multiplex PCR assay on genomic DNA. On the Illumina HiSeq System, the amplified TCR beta libraries were sequenced as 87-base-pair reads. The authors' analysis ran thus. A later analysis counted tens of millions of unique TCR beta chains across the 666 repertoires, and some 11 million of these chains were shared by at least two donors. Raw reads were error-corrected and collapsed into unique sequences by a nearest-neighbor algorithm in which closely related sequences were merged to remove PCR and sequencing errors. V, D and J gene segments were assigned by aligning CDR3 sequences to IMGT reference sequences. Each retained sequence needed at least a six-nucleotide match to both a V gene segment and a J gene segment. A rearrangement was called productive if the CDR3 had no stop codons and remained in frame with V and J, and every other rearrangement was called non-productive. Following IMGT convention, CDR3 was defined as the stretch from the second conserved V-encoded cysteine up to the conserved J-encoded phenylalanine. Sequences without an unambiguous match to a single V gene segment were excluded from the earlier analysis of several hundred of the donors. An earlier analysis of 587 of the donors classified V segments as functional when productive rearrangements were above 56.7% and as segregating when the standard deviation between donors was above 5%. A statistical classification framework was built to diagnose cytomegalovirus status from the catalog of TCR beta chain sequences. In a later analysis, TCR nucleotide sequences were compared against IMGT/GENE-DB human TR gene sequences so that V and J genes could be assigned. Using the TCRdist pipeline, a later analysis assigned CDR3 sequences along with most-parsimonious VDJ recombination scenarios. In a later analysis, each TCR beta chain was defined by its CDR3 amino acid sequence together with its V-gene family, and reads without a unique V-gene family were excluded. As a way to deal with suspected cross-contamination and a sequencing artifact, a later analysis dropped 450 to 700 nucleotide sequences that were highly shared and had low generation probability. For each public chain, a later analysis derived a clonal expansion index from normalized ranks of inferred template counts within each repertoire. In a later analysis, generation probabilities were computed using a VDJ recombination model fitted to out-of-frame rearrangements, and the results were checked against IGoR. Hypergeometric tests were used in a later analysis to score TCR-TCR, TCR-HLA and TCR-CMV co-occurrence, with a repertoire-size bias correction applied to the TCR pairs. False discovery rates were estimated in a later analysis by permuting HLA or CMV assignments 20 times. In a later analysis, co-occurring TCRs were grouped using DBSCAN, with TCRdist sequence similarity added in when clustering inside HLA-allele-positive subsets. Repertoires with fewer than 30,000 or more than 120,000 public chains were left out of co-occurrence clustering, as were four to six repertoires with anomalous nucleotide sharing. TCRdb holds this immuneACCESS table with in-frame rearrangements only. Some clones are missing; in checked studies, unresolved V genes explain under half, and the rest has no known cause. V, J and clone size were drawn from that table, and D and trimming were deduced from the DNA. The sample's table lists a count of around 42,000 clones. The ten most abundant clones make up roughly 1.3% of the sample.

The junction shows trimming of 7 bases on V and 8 bases on J, plus 15 bases between the germline ends. Including the terminal cysteine and phenylalanine, the CDR3 comprises 13 residues. Of the read, only the CDR3 DNA is kept; its 39 bases are in frame from base 1. The CDR1 and CDR2 encoded by the germline V gene (reference sequence) are LNHDA and SQIVND. The cohort comprised 710 or so healthy bone marrow donors. At the time of sampling, every cohort member was nominally healthy, though immune exposures that went unrecorded were likely present. The donor was CMV seronegative and was included in the group of a few hundred seronegative cohort members. Each donor provided a peripheral blood sample, and peripheral blood mononuclear cells were used for TCR beta sequencing. The Qiagen DNeasy Blood Extraction Kit was used to extract genomic DNA from the blood cell samples.

The sequence came from a man aged 25-45 years in good health and CMV-seronegative. In this chain, TRBV19 is recombined with TRBJ2-1, with no confidently assigned D gene. The sequenced sample consisted of PBMCs. The nucleotide sequence reads as follows: TGTGCCAGTAACCAGCGCCACCGCGATGAGCAGTTCTTC. Its coded protein is CASNQRHRDEQFF.